One and the same sample provided the 24 T cell receptor beta chains below, sequenced in a study of PD-L1 blockade in urothelial cancer. Produced via immunoSEQ multiplex PCR; TCRdb's table is partial and in-frame only. The sample includes roughly 40,000 clones, approximately 90% of them seen just once. Stated time point: pretreatment peripheral blood. Sequencing was performed on PBMCs, taken around atezolizumab (anti-PD-L1) treatment. These receptors originate from a woman aged 60-75 years with urothelial cancer.

This clone was observed a single time. The V call is TRBV7-9, the J call TRBJ2-5, with TRBD2 matching 7 bases. The V gene end was trimmed by 6 bases and the J gene end by 1 base; junction bases not matched to a gene: 14. The CDR3 loop spans 17 amino acids. Germline loops: CDR1 SEHNR, CDR2 FQNEAQ (reference sequence). This chain's CDR3 is CASSLGEAGMGQETQYF. DNA of the CDR3: TGTGCCAGCAGTTTGGGAGAAGCGGGGATGGGCCAAGAGACCCAGTACTTC.

The genes are TRBV4-1 and TRBJ2-7; the match to TRBD1 covers 10 bases. The length of the CDR3 is 14 residues. V shed 1 base and J 3 bases; nucleotides not matched to a gene: 0. Germline V lookup: CDR1 MGHRA, CDR2 YSYEKL. In nucleotides, the CDR3 is TGCGCCAGCAGCCAAGGGGACAGGGGCTACGAGCAGTACTTC. This gives the protein CASSQGDRGYEQYF.

The genes are TRBV10-3 and TRBJ2-7; D possibly corresponds to TRBD1 (6 bases). The germline V and J ends were trimmed by 5 bases and 5 bases, with 13 bases remaining between them. Per germline, CDR1 ENHRY and CDR2 SYGVKD. The CDR3 length is 13 residues. CDR3 DNA: TGTGCCATCAGTCGGGCAGGGGAGAACGAGCAGTACTTC. It codes for CAISRAGENEQYF.

Points on this clone: The sample has other DNA sequences that encode this CDR3 too. The V call is TRBV9, the J call TRBJ2-1, with a possible D match to TRBD1 (5 bases). This CDR3 spans 15 amino acids. Germline V gives CDR1 SGDLS, CDR2 YYNGEE. Trimming shortened V by 1 base and J by 0 bases, and 8 bases separated the two germline ends. The CDR3 reads CASSVQGSSYNEQFF. Here the CDR3 DNA reads TGTGCCAGCAGCGTACAGGGTAGCTCCTACAATGAGCAGTTCTTC.

The chain links TRBV19 to TRBJ2-7; D possibly corresponds to TRBD1 (5 bases). Germline CDR1 is LNHDA and CDR2 is SQIVND (reference sequence). The V and J ends lost 5 bases and 4 bases respectively, with 18 bases between them. The CDR3 has 15 amino acids. The CDR3 reads CASSVGPLRSYEQYF. CDR3 nucleotides: TGTGCCAGTAGTGTGGGGCCCCTGAGGAGTTACGAGCAGTACTTC.

The genes are TRBV27 and TRBJ2-3; maybe TRBD2 (5 bases). Trimming took off 1 base at V and 1 base at J, with 6 bases between the two ends. CDR3 size: 14 residues. Germline-derived CDR1 and CDR2 are MNHEY and SMNVEV (reference sequence). The CDR3 DNA reads as TGTGCCAGCAGTTTATTTAGCGGCACAGATACGCAGTATTTT. Translation gives CASSLFSGTDTQYF.

The V call is TRBV7-8, the J call TRBJ2-1; 8 bases align to TRBD2. Trimming took 5 bases from V and 9 from J; bases not matched to a gene: 18. The CDR3 is 17 amino acids. The germline gives CDR1 SGHVS, CDR2 FQNEAQ. CDR3 nucleotide sequence: TGTGCCAGCAGCCCCCCTTCGGGACTAGGGGGGGCCGGTGAGCAGTTCTTC. Translated, it gives CASSPPSGLGGAGEQFF.

The chain uses TRBV28 and TRBJ1-2; D unresolved. Trimming took 3 bases from V and 0 from J, leaving 14 bases between them. From germline, CDR1 is MDHEN and CDR2 SYDVKM. This CDR3 has 16 amino acids. The DNA for the CDR3 is TGTGCCAGCAGTTTCCCCGTCCAAGGAGCTAACTATGGCTACACCTTC. It encodes CASSFPVQGANYGYTF.

The chain is built from TRBV18 and TRBJ2-1, with a tentative D call TRBD2 (6 bases). CDR1 is KGHSH and CDR2 is LQKENI in the germline V gene. The CDR3 spans 14 residues. Between the trimmed V and J ends, which lost 1 base and 5 bases, there was a span of 9 bases. The CDR3 region is CASSPQGGHNEQFF. The CDR3 region has the DNA TGTGCCAGCTCACCACAGGGAGGACACAATGAGCAGTTCTTC.

The chain has TRBV9 and TRBJ2-3, with D perhaps TRBD1 (6 bases). Germline V gene sequence: CDR1 SGDLS, CDR2 YYNGEE. The V and J ends lost 4 bases and 2 bases respectively, with 17 bases between them. The CDR3 sequence is 16 residues long. In DNA form, the CDR3 reads TGTGCCAGCAGCTCGGGGACACCTCTCTACACAGATACGCAGTATTTT. Translating it yields CASSSGTPLYTDTQYF.

The genes are TRBV7-2 and TRBJ2-5; TRBD2 aligns across 7 bases. CDR1 SGHTA and CDR2 FQGNSA come from the germline V gene. The length of the CDR3 is 14 residues. J gave up 5 bases and V 3 bases, and 6 bases lay outside the gene matches. The CDR3, as DNA: TGTGCCAGCAGCTTTGCGGGAGCTAAGGAGACCCAGTACTTC. Encoded protein: CASSFAGAKETQYF.

The chain couples TRBV6-1 to TRBJ2-7; TRBD2 matches 7 bases. CDR1 is MNHNS, CDR2 SASEGT, per germline. This CDR3 contains 13 residues. V shed 4 bases, J shed 2 bases, and the junction held 2 bases outside the gene matches. The CDR3 DNA follows: TGTGCCAGCAGTGTTGGGGGGGCCTACGAGCAGTACTTC. The encoded protein is CASSVGGAYEQYF.

The J gene is TRBJ2-7, the V gene TRBV28, with TRBD1 identical over 7 bases. The CDR3 consists of 14 residues. The germline CDR1 and CDR2 sequences are MDHEN and SYDVKM. After removal of 6 bases from V and 5 bases from J, the junction contained 10 bases not matched to a gene. The CDR3 coding sequence is TGTGCCAGCAGCTTTTCCTCGGGGACAGACGAGCAGTACTTC. Its translation is CASSFSSGTDEQYF. Drawing the rest from reference TRBV28 and TRBJ2-7, the complete variable domain is DVKVTQSSRYLVKRTGEKVFLECVQDMDHENMFWYRQDPGLGLRLIYFSYDVKMKEKGDIPEGYSVSREKKERFSLILESASTNQTSMYLCASSFSSGTDEQYFGPGTRLTVT.

The chain joins TRBV6-5 to TRBJ2-1; 8 positions match TRBD1. Germline V gene data show CDR1 as MNHEY and CDR2 as SVGAGI. J gave up 8 bases and V 3 bases, and 3 bases lay outside the gene matches. The CDR3 extends over 13 amino acids. Here the CDR3 reads CASSYRTGHEQFF. CDR3 DNA sequence: TGTGCCAGCAGTTATAGGACAGGGCATGAGCAGTTCTTC.

About this clone: No DNA is shown, since the ends of the CDR3 on it are uncertain; the CDR3 is the one TCRdb lists. The chain recombines TRBV30 with TRBJ2-5; TRBD2 is taken as the D call from the table, unchecked against the DNA. The length of the CDR3 is 21 amino acids, counting both ends. CDR1 GTSNPN and CDR2 SVGIG come from the germline V gene (reference sequence). Here the CDR3 reads CAWSVSPPSPGGSGFLETQYF.

The rearrangement uses TRBV15 and TRBJ2-3; 8 bases are shared with TRBD1. V shed 3 bases and J 5 bases; nucleotides not matched to a gene: 7. The CDR3 covers 15 residues. Germline-derived CDR1 and CDR2 are LNHNV and YYDKDF (reference sequence). CDR3 sequence reads: CATSSWDRLGDTQYF. The CDR3 region has the DNA TGTGCCACCAGCAGTTGGGACAGGCTCGGAGATACGCAGTATTTT.

The chain uses TRBV7-2 and TRBJ1-2; 7 bases are a match to TRBD1. CDR1 is SGHTA, CDR2 FQGNSA, per germline. This CDR3 has 15 amino acids. J gave up 8 bases and V 5 bases, and 14 bases lay outside the gene matches. CDR3 nucleotide sequence: TGTGCCAGCAGCCTACTACCGACAGGGAATGGAGGCTACACCTTC. It specifies CASSLLPTGNGGYTF.

The rearrangement links TRBV5-1 to TRBJ1-1; the D gene is possibly TRBD1 (5 bases). Trimming stripped 2 bases from V and 5 bases from J, with 19 bases between. This CDR3 contains 16 residues. CDR1 SGHRS and CDR2 YFSETQ come from the germline V gene. The CDR3 sequence is CASSLVQARAGTEAFF. Here the CDR3 DNA reads TGCGCCAGCAGCTTAGTACAGGCCCGTGCTGGGACTGAAGCTTTCTTT.

The chain carries TRBV11-3 and TRBJ2-1, with TRBD2 identical over 9 bases. From germline, CDR1 is SGHNT and CDR2 YENEEA. Trimming took 1 base from V and 8 from J; bases not matched to a gene: 9. CDR3 length equals 16 residues. CDR3 protein: CASSLVAGVSSDEQFF. Written as DNA, the CDR3 is TGTGCCAGCAGCTTAGTAGCGGGAGTTTCTTCGGATGAGCAGTTCTTC.

The chain uses TRBV11-3 and TRBJ2-7, with D tentatively TRBD2 (6 bases). Germline values: CDR1 SGHNT, CDR2 YENEEA. The CDR3 has 13 amino acids. V was cut by 5 bases and J by 4 bases, with 12 bases left in between. CDR3 residues: CASSPMGGYEQYF. The CDR3 DNA sequence: TGTGCCAGCAGCCCAATGGGGGGATACGAGCAGTACTTC.

The DNA of the CDR3 is TGCGCCAGCAGGAGAGGGTCCGGCCTCAATGAGCAGTTCTTC. Encoded protein: CASRRGSGLNEQFF. The rearrangement links TRBV10-1 to TRBJ2-1, with a weak D call TRBD2 (5 bases). In germline, CDR1 is WNHNN, CDR2 SYGVQD (reference sequence). The CDR3 consists of 14 residues. V lost 6 bases and J lost 6, with 15 bases in between.

This clone is a singleton in its sample. This chain connects TRBV7-2 to TRBJ2-5, with 8 positions matching TRBD2. The CDR3 covers 14 residues. V shed 3 bases and J 4 bases; nucleotides not matched to a gene: 4. CDR1 is SGHTA, CDR2 FQGNSA, per germline. For the CDR3, the DNA is TGTGCCAGCAGCTTGAGTGCGGGAGGAGAGACCCAGTACTTC. This encodes CASSLSAGGETQYF. Based on the CDR3 plus reference TRBV7-2 and TRBJ2-5, the full variable domain is GAGVSQSPSNKVTEKGKDVELRCDPISGHTALYWYRQSLGQGLEFLIYFQGNSAPDKSGLPSDRFSAERTGGSVSTLTIQRTQQEDSAVYLCASSLSAGGETQYFGPGTRLLVL.

For the CDR3, the DNA is TGTGCCAGCAGCTCCGGGACTACATACGATAATGAGCAGTTCTTC. Amino acids: CASSSGTTYDNEQFF. V and J are TRBV5-4 and TRBJ2-1, with 7 bases fitting TRBD2. The germline gives CDR1 SGHNT, CDR2 YYREEE (reference sequence). V lost 3 bases and J lost 7; bases outside the gene matches: 10. The length of the CDR3 is 15 residues.

The genes are TRBV4-2 and TRBJ1-2; TRBD1 matches at 12 bases. The length of the CDR3 is 15 residues. V was clipped by 4 bases and J by 3 bases; unmatched bases: 3. Germline V gene lookup returns CDR1 LGHNA and CDR2 YNFKEQ. The CDR3 protein is CASSPGTGGDYGYTF. The CDR3 bases are TGTGCCAGCAGCCCCGGGACAGGGGGCGACTATGGCTACACCTTC.